This section outlines one TCR beta chain sequence together with its context. Its antigen is unidentified. This sample was taken from a study of T cell responses to AZD1222 COVID-19 vaccine. Study-wide results and caveats: No day 14 peak samples; only post-peak repertoires were characterized. Baseline antibody screening turned up just a handful of seropositive AZD1222 recipients. Nearly half of the spike-specific TCRs reportedly recognize variant regions that carry no mutations. White British people made up most donors, females outnumbered males, and clonal diversity was possibly underestimated.

The assay was immunoSEQ multiplex PCR, and TCRdb's table has in-frame clones only and misses some. Here the sample spans around 70,000 clones, more than 75% being singletons. CDR3 size: 11 residues. V was shortened by 5 bases and J by 3 bases, with 5 bases between the two germline ends. The TCR originated in an adult who received the MenACWY meningococcal vaccine as a control. This chain links TRBV12-3 or TRBV12-4 with TRBJ2-7, with unresolved D. The specimen comprised peripheral blood, sampled 28 days after the second dose of the MenACWY control vaccine. CDR3: CASSPRYEQYF. Here the CDR3 DNA reads TGTGCCAGCAGTCCCCGCTACGAGCAGTACTTC.